The 11 T cell receptor beta chains listed next were all sequenced from one sample in a study of esophageal squamous cell carcinoma under preoperative chemotherapy. TCRdb reanalysed the PCR reads using MiXCR and keeps one entry per CDR3 protein. The repertoire consists of over 14,000 distinct CDR3 sequences, with around three fifths occurring once and the leading ten covering more than 50%. Time point specified: before preoperative PTX-NDP chemotherapy. This material was obtained from a patient given preoperative chemotherapy. The receptors derive from a human donor with esophageal squamous cell carcinoma. The donor label of this sample is uncertain.

V gene TRBV6-1 combines with J gene TRBJ2-3; possible D gene TRBD2, 7 bases. The CDR3 has 18 amino acids. Trimming cost V 4 bases and J 10 bases, with 30 bases left between them. Looked up from germline, CDR1 is MNHNS and CDR2 is SASEGT. The CDR3 DNA reads TGTGCCAGCAGTGGGAGGGGGGGGGAGCCTGTGAGCAACAATGCGCAGTATTTT. This codes for CASSGRGGEPVSNNAQYF.

This clonotype appeared a few times. The chain recombines TRBV6-1 with TRBJ2-4; possible D gene TRBD1, 6 bases. The germline V gene encodes CDR1 MNHNS and CDR2 SASEGT. Trimming took off 8 bases at V and 8 bases at J, with 19 bases between the two ends. This CDR3 region has 14 residues. The CDR3 nucleotides are TGTGCCAGCGGATCCGGACAGCAAGAAGACATTCAGTACTTC. Amino acid sequence: CASGSGQQEDIQYF.

V and J are TRBV6-1 and TRBJ2-3; tentatively, D is TRBD2 (5 bases). V lost 5 bases, J lost 12 bases, and 24 bases lay in between. Germline CDR1 and CDR2: MNHNS and SASEGT. This CDR3 is built from 15 residues. The CDR3 DNA follows: TGTGCCAGCAGTCCGAGGCTAGCAGGCATTAAGATTCAGTATTTT. It encodes CASSPRLAGIKIQYF.

The chain is built from TRBV6-1 and TRBJ2-1; D unclear. CDR1 is MNHNS, CDR2 SASEGT, per germline. The ends were cut back, 2 bases at V and 0 bases at J, with 8 bases in the middle. The CDR3 has 15 amino acids. As DNA, the CDR3 is TGTGCCAGCAGTGAACAGGTTAGCTCCTACAATGAGCAGTTCTTC. Its translation: CASSEQVSSYNEQFF.

Judged by abundance, this clonotype is medium-sized. The chain uses TRBV6-5 and TRBJ1-4; D gene uncertain. The germline V gene has CDR1 MNHEY and CDR2 SVGAGI. V shed 1 base and J shed 5 bases, with 14 bases lying between them. The CDR3 contains 16 residues. In DNA form, the CDR3 reads TGTGCCAGCAGTTACTACCCTCGGACGGTAAATGAAAAACTGTTTTTT. It codes for CASSYYPRTVNEKLFF.

This clonotype was seen only a few times. A much more abundant neighbour one base away suggests this may be a read error. The conserved phenylalanine or tryptophan is not found at the CDR3 terminus, so this likely reflects a read error. The DNA is left out, because the CDR3 cannot be placed on it with certainty; the CDR3 is given as TCRdb lists it. The chain carries TRBV6-1 and TRBJ2-1; the table assigns TRBD1, which was not confirmed against the DNA. Germline V gene lookup returns CDR1 MNHNS and CDR2 SASEGT. The CDR3 comprises 14 residues, both ends counted. CDR3 protein: CASSETWTDSPLHL.

This clonotype was recorded at least ten times. This chain connects TRBV6-5 to TRBJ2-3, with 9 bases identical to TRBD2. This CDR3 is 15 amino acids long. The V and J ends lost 4 bases and 1 base, in that order; junction bases with no gene match: 3. The germline V gene encodes CDR1 MNHEY and CDR2 SVGAGI. CDR3 sequence (DNA): TGTGCCAGCAGTTTAGCGGGGGTCGGCACAGATACGCAGTATTTT. Its translation: CASSLAGVGTDTQYF.

V gene TRBV6-1 combines with J gene TRBJ2-1; D is undetermined. The better agreement between TRBJ2-7 and the DNA end casts doubt on the J call. CDR3 length: 14 amino acids. Per germline, CDR1 MNHNS and CDR2 SASEGT. The CDR3 here is CASSDHTPKAEQYF. As DNA, the CDR3 is TGTGCCAGCAGTGACCACACTCCCAAGGCCGAGCAGTACTTC.

The chain joins TRBV7-2 to TRBJ2-1, with D unresolved. The germline V and J ends were trimmed by 3 bases and 1 base, with 7 bases remaining between them. The germline CDR1 and CDR2 sequences are SGHTA and FQGNSA. This CDR3 has 14 amino acids. The DNA for the CDR3 is TGTGCCAGCAGCTTGGGTTTTTCCTACAATGAGCAGTTCTTC. Amino acid sequence: CASSLGFSYNEQFF.

About this clonotype: The germline gene is not matched at one end of the junction; a read error may be the cause. This chain links TRBV12-3 or TRBV12-4 with TRBJ2-3; no reliable D call. There are 16 residues in the CDR3. The CDR3 here is CASRTLQAVCTDEQFF. In nucleotides, the CDR3 is TGTGCCAGCAGGACACTGCAGGCTGTGTGCACAGATGAGCAGTTTTTT.

This clonotype was recorded a few times. The chain employs TRBV7-2 and TRBJ2-7; D may correspond to TRBD1 or TRBD2 (5 bases each). The CDR3 is 15 amino acids. The V end was cut by 5 bases, the J end by 2 bases, with 16 bases between. The V gene's germline CDR1 is SGHTA and CDR2 FQGNSA. The CDR3: CASSPRRDATYEQYF. The DNA of the CDR3 is TGTGCCAGCAGCCCGCGCCGGGACGCAACCTACGAGCAGTACTTC. Combining the CDR3 with reference TRBV7-2 and TRBJ2-7 gives the whole variable domain GAGVSQSPSNKVTEKGKDVELRCDPISGHTALYWYRQSLGQGLEFLIYFQGNSAPDKSGLPSDRFSAERTGGSVSTLTIQRTQQEDSAVYLCASSPRRDATYEQYFGPGTRLTVT.